The sequence of this TCR beta chain was determined in a study of OX40 agonist ivuxolimab in advanced cancers. On the study more broadly: Previous treatment with anti-PD-1, anti-PD-L1 or anti-CTLA-4 therapy was allowed; 35% to 50% had received some. Among those treated, three patients had partial responses, one with hepatocellular carcinoma and two with cutaneous melanoma. Study conclusions and caveats: At 0.1 to 3.0 mg/kg and by week 6, CD4+ and CD8+ T cells in the blood had expanded clonally.

V dropped 10 bases and J dropped 0; count of bases not matched to a gene: 13. Germline V lookup: CDR1 ENHRY, CDR2 SYGVKD. The CDR3 spans 19 residues. With regard to this clone: The antigen is unknown.

Clones were sequenced by immunoSEQ multiplex PCR, and TCRdb holds only the in-frame ones, with some missing. The sample yields 60,000 to 70,000 clones, around 89% seen once. This clonotype was sampled from an adult with an advanced solid tumor such as melanoma, head and neck, liver or kidney cancer. This chain joins TRBV10-3 and TRBJ2-1, with 15 nucleotides matching TRBD2. This specimen consisted of CD4+ or CD8+ T cells sorted from blood, obtained in a trial of the OX40 agonist ivuxolimab. The CDR3 loop reads CATQRGTSGGPASYNEQFF. As DNA, the CDR3 is TGTGCCACCCAGAGGGGGACTAGCGGGGGGCCCGCCTCCTACAATGAGCAGTTCTTC.